Given below is one T cell receptor beta chain in context. Its antigen target is currently unknown. Per-base quality was not reported, and no clone a single base away is much larger than it. Inclusion was restricted to participants for whom at least one PBMC sample before ART initiation and at least two post-ART samples were available. All participants with HIV were treated in the United States of America. Before DNA extraction, cryopreserved samples containing 1-10 million PBMC were thawed and washed. At the time of the earliest PBMC sample for each participant with HIV, ages ranged from about 20 to 54 years. PBMC samples were contributed by each participant from 1-4 timepoints before ART initiation and 2-8 timepoints after ART initiation, with a median of 7 samples. For every participant, serial HIV viral load, CD4+ T-cell count, ART history and demographic data were obtained. Using a Qiagen kit on a QIAcube, genomic DNA was extracted from unsorted PBMC, with samples processed in batches of 12.

The immunoSEQ hsTCRB v3.0 assay was used at survey level resolution for TRB variable region sequencing. The target sequencing depth for TRB was 40,000-50,000 T-cell genomes per sample. An Illumina MiSeq with a v3 150-cycle kit was used to sequence the pooled TRB libraries. In the authors' own workflow: Repertoire analysis ran in R within a reproducible Nextflow workflow covering QC, data transformation and analysis. LymphoSeq2, an R package for exploring AIRR-Seq data, was used to implement custom analyses. Several samples that produced fewer than 5000 total TRB sequences were removed, so some 180 HIV repertoires were analyzed. Among the 180 to 200 HIV repertoires that were kept, roughly 59 were collected before ART initiation and more than 120 were collected after ART initiation. Repertoires were downsampled to 5000 TRB nucleotide sequences, with summary statistics averaged over 100 downsampling iterations. TRB sequences were retained for analysis only if CDR3 regions of at least seven amino acids were present. Diversity was assessed using a clonality score derived from Shannon entropy and using the Gini coefficient. In repertoire networks, the top 5000 CDR3 amino acid sequences were linked whenever an edit distance of one separated two sequences. For TRB CDR3 amino acid sequences, GLIPH2 was used to predict antigen specificity groups and MHC restriction. To flag known CMV, EBV, HIV or tissue antigen associations, CDR3 amino acid sequences were matched against VDJdb and McPAS-TCR. Pre-ART, post-ART and control groups were compared with Wilcoxon signed-rank tests and Holm-Bonferroni correction. TCRdb re-hosts the immuneACCESS table, in-frame sequences only. Its copies lack some clones; in the studies checked, an unresolved V gene accounts for under half of them, and the cause for the rest is not known. From that table come the V and J calls and clone size; the DNA was used to work out D and trimming. A total of 25,000 to 30,000 clones appear in this sample, 86% of them only once. Approximately 4.8% of the sample is taken by the ten largest.

The data were obtained in a study of long-term antiretroviral therapy in people with HIV (dated by TCRdb to 2022 to 2024). Regarding the complete study: The earliest samples were collected approximately a decade before the 2015 WHO recommendation for immediate ART, a period when ART was typically delayed until CD4 counts fell. A retrospective serial study tested whether ART initiation and durable HIV suppression were associated with changes in peripheral blood TRB repertoire composition and diversity. From fewer than 35 adults with confirmed HIV infection, the cohort provided some 200 cryopreserved PBMC samples, gathered serially across a mean of approximately six years (range 1-12). Of the roughly 27 participants with HIV, roughly twelve were female. Test extractions of a monoclonal T-cell line alongside approximately 36 polyclonal samples showed no cross-contamination during QIAcube processing.

The full study reports these points: Narrower CDR3 length ranges were observed in HIV repertoires than in controls, and an antigen-experienced repertoire with only a slight naive shift after ART was suggested by the network structure. Because PBMC availability was limited, only the TCR beta chain was sequenced, with no alpha chain pairing. Because pre-ART samples had limited cell numbers, profiling was done on unsorted PBMC rather than on sorted CD4+ and CD8+ T cells. Expanded TRB clones identified before ART initiation dominated the repertoire across all time points, though the dominance fluctuated and decreased in many PLHIV after ART. The samples were dated from the mid-2000s to the late 2010s, and the ART regimens that were used may be less effective than current ART regimens. ART initiation was associated with a significant increase in TRB diversity, but diversity stayed significantly below transplant donor controls even after long-term ART. No data were available on ART adherence, viral resistance or therapy changes, limiting inferences about post-ART repertoire changes.

The starting material was unsorted PBMCs, obtained 0.8 years after starting antiretroviral therapy. This clonotype originated in a woman in her 30s with HIV.

Read as DNA, the sequence is TGTGCCAGCAGCTTGGGGACAGGTGGTAGCAATCAGCCCCAGCATTTT. This codes for CASSLGTGGSNQPQHF. The rearranged segments are TRBV5-8 and TRBJ1-5, and TRBD1 matches 7 of the central bases. There are 16 amino acids in the CDR3, from cysteine to phenylalanine inclusive. CDR3 DNA is the only sequence kept; it has 48 bases, read in frame from the first base. The germline V and J ends show losses of 0 bases and 0 bases respectively, and no gene match explains 3 bases of the junction. Per the germline V gene, SGHTS is the CDR1 and YDEGEE is the CDR2.